This T cell receptor beta chain was documented in a study of blood T cell repertoires in COVID-19. Measured with immunoSEQ multiplex PCR; TCRdb has only the in-frame clones, and not every one. Of around 300,000 clones in the sample, about 90% were seen once. One Seattle source followed patients from active infection through their disease course. Germline V lookup: CDR1 MGHRA, CDR2 YSYEKL. V gave up 3 bases and J gave up 7 bases, with 13 bases separating them. The CDR3 spans 15 residues. The sequenced sample was peripheral blood. This receptor was taken from a woman in her forties or fifties with COVID-19, enrolled during active disease. This chain connects TRBV4-1 to TRBJ1-6; tentative D call: TRBD1 (5 bases). The CDR3 loop is CASSQEGWANSPLHF. CDR3 nucleotides: TGCGCCAGCAGCCAGGAGGGGTGGGCAAATTCACCCCTCCACTTT.